One and the same sample provided the 25 T cell receptor beta chains below, sequenced in a study of T cells in tuberculosis. Produced via immunoSEQ multiplex PCR; TCRdb's table is partial and in-frame only. This sample has approximately 31,000 clones; roughly 96% occur once, and the top ten carry 2.4%. Sequencing was performed on PBMCs. The receptors come from a donor between 5 and 29 years old with latent tuberculosis or without tuberculosis infection.

The rearrangement uses TRBV6-5 and TRBJ1-2; possible D gene TRBD1, 5 bases. CDR1 and CDR2 from the germline V gene are MNHEY and SVGAGI. The CDR3 sequence is 13 residues long. With 2 bases removed from V and 6 bases from J, the gap between germline ends came to 10 bases. This CDR3 reads CASSYGTQDGYTF. The CDR3 DNA reads TGTGCCAGCAGTTACGGGACTCAGGATGGCTACACCTTC.

The chain has TRBV7-9 and TRBJ1-2; tentative D call: TRBD1 (5 bases). The germline gives CDR1 SEHNR, CDR2 FQNEAQ (reference sequence). Trimming cost V 5 bases and J 2 bases, with 9 bases left between them. The CDR3 extends over 13 amino acids. The CDR3 DNA is TGTGCCAGCAGCGTCGACAGCAACTATGGCTACACCTTC. This translates into CASSVDSNYGYTF.

The rearrangement joins TRBV6-1 to TRBJ2-1; D not certain. The V and J ends lost 1 base and 7 bases respectively, with 5 bases between them. CDR3 length: 12 amino acids. Germline assignment: CDR1 MNHNS and CDR2 SASEGT. CDR3 protein: CASSEVLNEQFF. Written as DNA, the CDR3 is TGTGCCAGCAGTGAAGTTCTAAATGAGCAGTTCTTC.

J is TRBJ1-4 and V is TRBV19, with TRBD1 as a possible D gene (5 bases). The V end was cut by 6 bases, the J end by 1 base, with 27 bases between. This CDR3 spans 20 amino acids. Germline V gene lookup returns CDR1 LNHDA and CDR2 SQIVND (reference sequence). The CDR3 sequence: CASRPYYGLGGGRTNEKLFF. DNA of the CDR3: TGTGCCAGTAGGCCCTATTATGGTTTGGGGGGAGGGAGAACTAATGAAAAACTGTTTTTT.

The chain has TRBV2 and TRBJ2-3; D is uncertain. The CDR3 is 13 amino acids. V dropped 7 bases and J dropped 1 base, with 9 bases sitting between them. The V gene's germline CDR1 is SNHLY and CDR2 FYNNEI. The CDR3 region is CASIRERTDTQYF. The CDR3 DNA reads as TGTGCCAGCATTCGCGAACGCACAGATACGCAGTATTTT.

The chain links TRBV7-9 to TRBJ1-2, with 9 bases fitting TRBD1. Germline CDR1 and CDR2: SEHNR and FQNEAQ (reference sequence). J lost 4 bases, V lost 1 base, and 7 bases had no gene match. The CDR3 runs 16 residues. In nucleotides, the CDR3 is TGTGCCAGCAGCTTAGAGGTTACAGGGGGCGTCTATGGCTACACCTTC. It translates to CASSLEVTGGVYGYTF.

The chain recombines TRBV7-8 with TRBJ2-7; 7 bases are a match to TRBD2. Germline lookup yields CDR1 SGHVS and CDR2 FQNEAQ. J was trimmed by 4 bases and V by 7 bases; bases with no gene match: 1. The CDR3 totals 11 residues. The CDR3 nucleotides read TGTGCCAGCACACTAGCGTACGAGCAGTACTTC. Protein: CASTLAYEQYF.

This chain uses TRBV4-1 with TRBJ2-2, with 10 bases aligning to TRBD2. V was clipped by 5 bases and J by 3 bases; unmatched bases: 9. The CDR3 has 17 residues. Germline loops: CDR1 MGHRA, CDR2 YSYEKL. The CDR3 protein is CASSLVPAGGYTGELFF. CDR3 DNA: TGCGCCAGCAGCTTGGTACCAGCGGGAGGGTACACCGGGGAGCTGTTTTTT.

The chain joins TRBV9 to TRBJ2-3, with 11 bases identical to TRBD2. The V gene end was trimmed by 0 bases and the J gene end by 1 base; junction bases not matched to a gene: 1. This CDR3 comprises 16 residues. Germline loops: CDR1 SGDLS, CDR2 YYNGEE. The CDR3 loop reads CASSVVAGGGTDTQYF. The DNA of the CDR3 is TGTGCCAGCAGCGTAGTAGCGGGGGGGGGCACAGATACGCAGTATTTT.

The chain carries TRBV11-2 and TRBJ1-2; 10 positions agree with TRBD1. In germline, CDR1 is SGHAT, CDR2 FQNNGV. The CDR3 consists of 17 residues. The V and J ends lost 5 bases and 5 bases, in that order; junction bases with no gene match: 14. The CDR3 protein is CASSQGMTGGIGYGYTF. The CDR3 bases are TGTGCCAGCAGCCAGGGAATGACAGGGGGCATTGGATATGGCTACACCTTC.

The V and J genes are TRBV11-2 and TRBJ1-5; no clear D. Germline V CDR1 and CDR2: SGHAT, FQNNGV. The CDR3 has 14 amino acids. V lost 1 base and J lost 4, with 8 bases in between. For the CDR3, the DNA is TGTGCCAGCAGCTTAGCAGCGGGGAATCAGCCCCAGCATTTT. Its protein is CASSLAAGNQPQHF.

The chain recombines TRBV10-3 with TRBJ2-1; the match to TRBD2 covers 10 bases. CDR1 and CDR2 from the germline V gene are ENHRY and SYGVKD. With 5 bases clipped from V and 8 bases from J, the junction kept 9 bases outside the gene matches. The CDR3 runs 15 residues. The CDR3 protein is CAISLAGGRGDEQFF. The CDR3 nucleotides read TGTGCCATCAGTTTAGCGGGGGGCCGAGGGGATGAGCAGTTCTTC.

This chain links TRBV9 with TRBJ2-2, with TRBD1 matching 10 bases. The V and J ends lost 3 bases and 4 bases, in that order; junction bases with no gene match: 6. There are 16 residues in the CDR3. CDR1 and CDR2 (germline): SGDLS, YYNGEE. Here the CDR3 reads CASSGGQGLLTGELFF. For the CDR3, the DNA is TGTGCCAGCAGCGGGGGACAGGGGCTACTCACCGGGGAGCTGTTTTTT.

The gene calls are TRBV7-3 and TRBJ2-1, with TRBD2 as a possible D gene (5 bases). Trimming shortened V by 5 bases and J by 8 bases, and 19 bases separated the two germline ends. Germline CDR1 reads SGHTA; CDR2 reads FQGTGA. CDR3 length equals 15 residues. The DNA for the CDR3 is TGTGCCAGCAGCCGGGGTGCGACCCCGGGCGATGAGCAGTTCTTC. This gives the protein CASSRGATPGDEQFF.

CDR3 DNA: TGTGCCAGCAGTGATCAGGACACCGGGGAGCTGTTTTTT. It yields the protein CASSDQDTGELFF. The V call is TRBV6-4, the J call TRBJ2-2; no definite D call. Germline lookup yields CDR1 MRHNA and CDR2 SNTAGT. V was clipped by 3 bases and J by 3 bases, with 5 bases between them. This CDR3 has 13 amino acids.

The CDR3 sequence: CASGTGQPNTEAFF. For the CDR3, the DNA is TGCGCCAGTGGTACTGGACAGCCGAACACTGAAGCTTTCTTT. The rearrangement links TRBV5-1 to TRBJ1-1; maybe TRBD1 (6 bases). The V end lost 8 bases, the J end lost 1 base, and 15 bases lay between the germline ends. The CDR3 runs 14 residues. Germline-derived CDR1 and CDR2 are SGHRS and YFSETQ.

The chain employs TRBV15 and TRBJ1-6; perhaps TRBD1 as D (6 bases). V shed 4 bases and J shed 6 bases, with 10 bases lying between them. Germline CDR1 is LNHNV and CDR2 is YYDKDF (reference sequence). The CDR3 is 14 residues long. In nucleotides, the CDR3 is TGTGCCACCAGCACCAAGGACAGTAATTCACCCCTCCACTTT. Translation gives CATSTKDSNSPLHF.

The chain has TRBV7-2 and TRBJ2-7; TRBD2 matches 9 bases. V dropped 7 bases and J dropped 0; count of bases not matched to a gene: 16. The CDR3 covers 18 residues. Germline-derived CDR1 and CDR2 are SGHTA and FQGNSA. CDR3 sequence reads: CASTLRGTSHFSSYEQYF. Here the CDR3 DNA reads TGTGCCAGCACCCTAAGGGGGACTAGCCATTTTTCCTCCTACGAGCAGTACTTC.

This clone was picked up a small number of times. The gene calls are TRBV10-3 and TRBJ1-2; D remains unclear. Germline CDR1 reads ENHRY; CDR2 reads SYGVKD. Between the trimmed V and J ends, which lost 4 bases and 4 bases, there was a span of 13 bases. The CDR3 is 14 residues long. CDR3: CAISAGRLRYGYTF. Here the CDR3 DNA reads TGTGCCATCAGTGCCGGCAGGCTCCGCTATGGCTACACCTTC.

Only one count was recorded for this clone. This chain uses TRBV18 with TRBJ1-2, with D perhaps matching TRBD1 (5 bases). Trimming took 8 bases from V and 8 from J, leaving 21 bases between them. The CDR3 extends over 14 amino acids. CDR1 is KGHSH, CDR2 LQKENI, per germline. The CDR3 DNA is TGTGCCAGCGGGAACAGGTCCTCACAGCACGGCTACACCTTC. It translates to CASGNRSSQHGYTF.

V is TRBV7-9 and J is TRBJ2-7; D may be TRBD1 (6 bases). The CDR3 covers 12 residues. CDR1 is SEHNR, CDR2 FQNEAQ, per germline (reference sequence). Between the trimmed V and J ends, which lost 3 bases and 5 bases, there was a span of 8 bases. CDR3 loop: CASSFGQNEQYF. The CDR3 nucleotides read TGTGCCAGCAGCTTCGGACAGAACGAGCAGTACTTC.

J is TRBJ1-2 and V is TRBV5-4; 9 bases fit TRBD1. J gave up 3 bases and V 1 base, and 7 bases lay outside the gene matches. The V gene's germline CDR1 is SGHNT and CDR2 YYREEE (reference sequence). The CDR3 is 16 amino acids. The CDR3 here is CASSLTGGAFDYGYTF. Written as DNA, the CDR3 is TGTGCCAGCAGCTTGACAGGGGGCGCCTTTGACTATGGCTACACCTTC.

This clone was picked up a small number of times. The chain employs TRBV4-3 and TRBJ2-1; 10 nucleotides line up with TRBD1. Unmatched junction bases numbered 6, after V lost 1 base and J lost 6 bases. CDR1 is LGHNA and CDR2 is YSLEER in the germline V gene. CDR3 length: 16 amino acids. CDR3 region: CASSQVKGQGSNEQFF. The CDR3 nucleotides are TGCGCCAGCAGCCAAGTAAAGGGACAGGGGTCCAATGAGCAGTTCTTC.

The chain links TRBV4-3 to TRBJ1-3, with 9 bases identical to TRBD1. The germline gives CDR1 LGHNA, CDR2 YSLEER. Trimming removed 3 bases from V and 2 bases from J; junction bases left unmatched: 5. The length of the CDR3 is 16 residues. The CDR3 spells CASSQRQGDPGNTIYF. CDR3 in DNA: TGCGCCAGCAGCCAGAGACAGGGGGATCCTGGAAACACCATATATTTT.

The rearrangement joins TRBV5-5 to TRBJ1-4, with 7 nucleotides matching TRBD1. The germline V gene encodes CDR1 SGHKS and CDR2 YYEKEE (reference sequence). V was clipped by 7 bases and J by 3 bases; unmatched bases: 6. CDR3 length equals 14 residues. This CDR3 is CASAIGTANEKLFF. CDR3 coding DNA: TGTGCCAGCGCTATTGGGACAGCTAATGAAAAACTGTTTTTT.